This entry is about one TCR beta chain. The antigen is not known. V shed 4 bases, J shed 0 bases, and the junction held 10 bases outside the gene matches. The CDR3 spans 20 residues. Germline assignment: CDR1 SGHRS and CDR2 YFSETQ. Described time point: pre-sensitization, week 0. The treatment denotes: therapeutic diphenylcyclopropenone sensitization with weekly scalp DPC. This record comes from a study of human T cells and chemical hapten exposure. Looking at the study overall: Slight volume differences across pooled libraries mainly accounted for varying per-sample TCR yields. Notes on the study in general: The number of TCRs above 1 in 1000 frequency did not change after DPC sensitization.

Using its own MiXCR run on the RACE reads, TCRdb lists one record per CDR3 protein. The sample holds over 70,000 distinct CDR3 sequences; about 15% are singletons and the top ten take approximately 4.5%. The clonotype originates from a woman aged 50 to 60 with alopecia areata. Some clones in this sample may be carry-over from other donors' samples. The sequencing here drew on whole blood, taken in connection with sensitization to the hapten diphenylcyclopropenone (DPC). The V gene is TRBV5-1, the J gene TRBJ2-2, with 15 bases fitting TRBD2. Written as DNA, the CDR3 is TGCGCCAGCAGCCTCGGGACTAGCGGGAGGAAGCGTTCGAACACCGGGGAGCTGTTTTTT. Amino acid sequence: CASSLGTSGRKRSNTGELFF.